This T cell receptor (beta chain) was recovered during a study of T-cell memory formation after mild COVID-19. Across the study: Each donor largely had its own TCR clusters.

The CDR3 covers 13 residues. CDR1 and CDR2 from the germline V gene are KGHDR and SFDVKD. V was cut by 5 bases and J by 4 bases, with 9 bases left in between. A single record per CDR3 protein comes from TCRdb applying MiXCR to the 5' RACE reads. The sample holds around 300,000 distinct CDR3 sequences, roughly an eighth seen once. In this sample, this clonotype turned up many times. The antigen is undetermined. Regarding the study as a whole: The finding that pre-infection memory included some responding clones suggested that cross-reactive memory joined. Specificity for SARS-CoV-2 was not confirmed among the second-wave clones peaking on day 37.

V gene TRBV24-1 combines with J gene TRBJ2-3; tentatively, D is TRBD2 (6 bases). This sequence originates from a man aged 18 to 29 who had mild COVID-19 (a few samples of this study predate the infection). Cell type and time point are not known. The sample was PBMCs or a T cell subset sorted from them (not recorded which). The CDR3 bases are TGTGCCACCAGTGTGCCGGGAGCAGATACGCAGTATTTT. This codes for CATSVPGADTQYF.